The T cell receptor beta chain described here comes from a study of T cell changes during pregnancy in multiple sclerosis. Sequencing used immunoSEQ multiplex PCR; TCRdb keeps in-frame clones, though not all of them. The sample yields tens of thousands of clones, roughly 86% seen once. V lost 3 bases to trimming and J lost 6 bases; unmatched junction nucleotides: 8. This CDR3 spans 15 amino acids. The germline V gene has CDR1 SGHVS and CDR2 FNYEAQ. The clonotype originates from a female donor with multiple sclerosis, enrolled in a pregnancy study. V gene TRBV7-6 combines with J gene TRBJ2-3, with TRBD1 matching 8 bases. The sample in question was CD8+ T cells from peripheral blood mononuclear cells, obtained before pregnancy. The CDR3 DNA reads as TGTGCCAGCAGCTTGGGGACAGGAACACTTGATACGCAGTATTTT. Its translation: CASSLGTGTLDTQYF.